This TCR beta chain appears in the sequencing data of a study of blood T cell repertoires in COVID-19 (dated by TCRdb to about 2020). About the full investigation: Samples from collaborators originated in the United States, Italy and Spain and spanned both the acute and convalescent phases of COVID-19. The material from the prospective study consisted of cDNA or gDNA derived from T cells, B-cell-depleted T cells, or PBMCs. The dataset comprised deeply sampled blood TCRbeta repertoires from subjects exposed to, actively infected with, or recovered from COVID-19. A freely available public database, intended as a resource for researchers studying the immune response to SARS-CoV-2, is where the repertoires were released. Samples were obtained from the ongoing ImmuneRACE study (first 160 participants) and from over 1,000 subjects provided by 6 global collaborators. The sample metadata nearly always contained a de-identified subject ID, COVID-19 status, age in years and sex. Where HLA class I and class II types were available, the types were taken from metadata supplied by the sample provider, not from assay-based typing. What the authors observed across the whole study: Clinical and demographic metadata were provided uncurated, with the amount varying by source and participant.

Another Seattle source contributed samples from volunteer blood donors who had recovered from COVID-19. Collaborating institutions collected whole blood in K2EDTA tubes following their own protocols. For TCRbeta analysis, collaborators shipped samples as frozen whole blood, isolated PBMCs, or DNA extracted from either of those sample types. Note on this clone: Its antigen has not been determined. One base away there is no much larger clone; base qualities are not given.

A distance of 10 bases separates the germline ends of V and J, which lose 5 bases and 3 bases respectively. Including the terminal cysteine and phenylalanine, the CDR3 comprises 14 residues. The DNA shown is the 42-base CDR3, in frame from base 1. The germline V gene provides CDR1 SGHTA and CDR2 FQGTGA. TCRbeta CDR3 regions were amplified from genomic DNA using the immunoSEQ Assay, a bias-controlled multiplex PCR. In the paper's pipeline: The number of nucleated cells in each sample was estimated from the amplification of reference gene primers within the assay. To quantify the absolute abundance of each unique TCRbeta CDR3 rearrangement, sequence reads were collapsed and filtered. Productive Simpson clonality was computed per sample as the square root of Simpson's diversity index over productive rearrangements. The clones in this table, taken by TCRdb from immuneACCESS, are in-frame only. Not every clone is retained; where verified, under half of the shortfall comes from an unresolved V gene, and the cause of the rest is unknown. V and J calls and clone size are as listed in that table; D and trimming were resolved from the DNA. The sample table holds approximately 250,000 clones, of which around nine tenths were seen once. The ten largest make up 1.6% of the sample.

The chain uses TRBV7-3 and TRBJ2-2; the D gene is unclear. This TCR derives from a woman aged 55-75 years who had recovered from COVID-19. The sequencing input was peripheral blood. The DNA sequence is given as TGTGCCAGCAGCCTTCTGACACACACCGGGGAGCTGTTTTTT. The resulting protein is CASSLLTHTGELFF. With all but the CDR3 taken from the reference TRBV7-3 and TRBJ2-2 genes, the full variable domain is: GAGVSQTPSNKVTEKGKYVELRCDPISGHTALYWYRQSLGQGPEFLIYFQGTGAADDSGLPNDRFFAVRPEGSVSTLKIQRTERGDSAVYLCASSLLTHTGELFFGEGSRLTVL.